The rows below give T cell receptor beta chains drawn from one sample of a study of shared clonotypes between healthy human individuals. TCRdb keeps only in-frame clones here, not all; method: immunoSEQ multiplex PCR. The sample holds 2 million to 2.5 million clones, 90% to 96% seen once. The source material was naive CD4+ T cells sorted from blood. The receptors were sampled from a man aged 18-30 years in good health. Both conserved end residues are trimmed from each CDR3. Part of the rows lack a size; the others show once, few, many or a class for expanded clones.

j_call clone_size v_call cdr3_aa
TRBJ2-5 - TRBV5-1 ASSLALGSQETQY
TRBJ1-6 - TRBV7-3 ASSAGTVVNSPLH
TRBJ2-7 - TRBV7-9 ASSQGTSGSEQY
TRBJ2-3 - TRBV9 ASSADIDTQY
TRBJ1-1 - TRBV5-6 ASSYSNTEAF
TRBJ2-1 once TRBV5-1 ASSGQGAGSYNEQF
TRBJ2-1 - TRBV18 ASSPQKNEQF
TRBJ2-7 once TRBV7-9 ASSLPGRPKY
TRBJ1-2 - TRBV29-1 SALRAVGGYT
TRBJ2-5 - TRBV30 AWSVGQGGQETQY
TRBJ2-2 once TRBV19 ASSIGTANTGELF
TRBJ2-2 - TRBV7-2 ASSLRGGGIKNTGELF
TRBJ2-3 - TRBV5-1 ASRSSGGQDTQY
TRBJ1-1 - TRBV19 ASRAQGALGTEAF
TRBJ2-1 - TRBV18 ASSLSSGYNEQF
TRBJ2-5 - TRBV5-1 ASSLEQETQY
TRBJ1-6 - TRBV18 ASSQDRGGLSPLH
TRBJ1-4 - TRBV5-4 ASSLGDRDNEKLF
TRBJ2-7 - TRBV4-3 ASSQGAGGEQY
TRBJ2-7 - TRBV18 ASSRRTGLDEQY